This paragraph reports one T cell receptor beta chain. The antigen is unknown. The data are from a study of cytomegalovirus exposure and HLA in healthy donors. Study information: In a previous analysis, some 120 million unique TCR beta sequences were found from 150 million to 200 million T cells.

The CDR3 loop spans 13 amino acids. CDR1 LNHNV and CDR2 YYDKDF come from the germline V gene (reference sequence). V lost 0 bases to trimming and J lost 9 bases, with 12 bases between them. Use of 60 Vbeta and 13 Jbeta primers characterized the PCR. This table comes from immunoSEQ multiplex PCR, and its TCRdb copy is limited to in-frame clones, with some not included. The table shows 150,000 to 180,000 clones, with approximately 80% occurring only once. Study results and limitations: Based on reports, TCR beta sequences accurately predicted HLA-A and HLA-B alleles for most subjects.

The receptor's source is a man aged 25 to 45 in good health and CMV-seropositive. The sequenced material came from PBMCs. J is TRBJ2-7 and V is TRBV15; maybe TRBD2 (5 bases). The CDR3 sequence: CATSRDPASGQYF. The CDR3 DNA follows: TGTGCCACCAGCAGAGATCCGGCGAGCGGGCAGTACTTC. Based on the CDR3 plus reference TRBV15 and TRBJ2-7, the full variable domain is DAMVIQNPRYQVTQFGKPVTLSCSQTLNHNVMYWYQQKSSQAPKLLFHYYDKDFNNEADTPDNFQSRRPNTSFCFLDIRSPGLGDTAMYLCATSRDPASGQYFGPGTRLTVT.